These T cell receptor beta chains were read from a single sample in a study of T-cell memory formation after mild COVID-19. Using its own MiXCR run on the 5' RACE reads, TCRdb lists one record per CDR3 protein. The sample consists of around 340,000 distinct CDR3 sequences, under 15% of them appearing once. The source material was PBMCs or a T cell subset sorted from them (not recorded which). The receptors here all came from a man between 18 and 35 years old who had mild COVID-19 (a few samples of this study predate the infection). Cell type and time point are not known. The CDR3 runs from the conserved cysteine through the conserved F or W.

CDR3 length,J gene,V gene,CDR3 protein
14,TRBJ2-3,TRBV6-4,CASSDSGPTDTQYF
13,TRBJ2-1,TRBV12-5,CASGLGRSDEQFF
12,TRBJ2-1,TRBV20-1,CSAVPLHVGQFF
15,TRBJ1-1,TRBV5-1,CASSNRTGGYTEAFF
14,TRBJ1-1,TRBV5-4,CASSLEYKNTEAFF
16,TRBJ2-3,TRBV27,CASISSPGPDMDTQYF
14,TRBJ1-1,TRBV20-1,CSARDEGINTEAFF
15,TRBJ1-2,TRBV27,CASSHYRSANYGYTF
15,TRBJ2-1,TRBV7-2,CASSINTNSYNEQFF
14,TRBJ2-3,TRBV6-5,CASRPGGGTDTQYF
15,TRBJ2-7,TRBV7-2,CASSLEIGRVFGQYF
18,TRBJ2-7,TRBV18,CASSPLPSGGFTDYEQYF
14,TRBJ2-1,TRBV11-2,CALRSLAGYNEQFF
16,TRBJ2-7,TRBV20-1,CSARDPKPGLWYEQYF
16,TRBJ2-1,TRBV27,CASSLAGGGRLNEQFF
13,TRBJ1-1,TRBV12-3/TRBV12-4,CASSLGRITEAFF
12,TRBJ2-3,TRBV24-1,CATSDVADTQYF
14,TRBJ1-1,TRBV12-3/TRBV12-4,CASSWTGGNTEAFF
14,TRBJ2-2,TRBV12-3/TRBV12-4,CASSRQGYTGELFF
16,TRBJ1-5,TRBV5-1,CASSRTQQGCWQPQHF
12,TRBJ1-1,TRBV29-1,CSGKDTNTEAFF
13,TRBJ1-1,TRBV19,CASSSSKGTEAFF
13,TRBJ2-7,TRBV18,CASSPGSAGEQYF
13,TRBJ2-7,TRBV4-3,CASSQRTFYEQYF
12,TRBJ1-1,TRBV5-1,CASSAQNTEAFF
16,TRBJ2-5,TRBV6-2/TRBV6-3,CASSPRSGGVKETQYF
14,TRBJ1-2,TRBV7-2,CASSLHGDNYGYTF
12,TRBJ2-3,TRBV20-1,CSARDHTDTQYF
15,TRBJ1-1,TRBV4-3,CASSQRTGANTEAFF
15,TRBJ1-1,TRBV7-9,CASSSLRMRTFEAFF
10,TRBJ1-2,TRBV29-1,CSVDWSAGSF
13,TRBJ2-7,TRBV4-1,CASSRVEAYEQYF
15,TRBJ2-3,TRBV7-7,CASSLNTGSTDTQYF
15,TRBJ1-2,TRBV12-3/TRBV12-4,CASSLAGGINYGYTF
13,TRBJ1-6,TRBV5-1,CASSPEGGSPLHF
14,TRBJ2-6,TRBV20-1,CSASGRGGANVLTF